Below are 22 T cell receptor beta chains sequenced from a single sample in a study of T cells in Graves' hyperthyroidism and ophthalmopathy. TCR beta CDR3 regions were amplified from RNA transcripts. The TCR CDR3 first-round RT-PCR relied on the HTBI primer set. Each CDR3 protein is one row after TCRdb ran MiXCR on the multiplex PCR reads. The table lists about 570,000 distinct CDR3 sequences, around 13% of them singletons, with approximately 15% in the top ten. The sequenced sample consisted of blood. The receptors were sampled from a middle-aged woman with Graves' hyperthyroidism.

V and J are TRBV5-1 and TRBJ2-7; D perhaps matches TRBD2 (5 bases). The V gene lost 1 base and the J gene lost 5 bases, with 13 bases spanning the gap. CDR1 and CDR2 (germline): SGHRS, YFSETQ. The CDR3 is 14 residues long. The CDR3 nucleotides are TGCGCCAGCAGCTTGACAGCGGCAAGCGACGAGCAGTACTTC. This translates into CASSLTAASDEQYF. Together with reference TRBV5-1 and TRBJ2-7, the CDR3 gives the full variable domain: KAGVTQTPRYLIKTRGQQVTLSCSPISGHRSVSWYQQTPGQGLQFLFEYFSETQRNKGNFPGRFSGRQFSNSRSEMNVSTLELGDSALYLCASSLTAASDEQYFGPGTRLTVT.

The chain combines TRBV20-1 with TRBJ1-2, with TRBD1 identical over 7 bases. The junction had 9 bases not matched to a gene; V was cut back by 2 bases and J by 6 bases. CDR3 length: 14 residues. CDR1 is DFQATT, CDR2 SNEGSKA, per germline (reference sequence). CDR3: CSARHPGGGHGYTF. For the CDR3, the DNA is TGCAGTGCTAGACATCCAGGGGGTGGGCATGGCTACACCTTC.

This clonotype was recorded a few times. This may arise from a read error, as a much more abundant clone is one base away. The V and J genes are TRBV3-1 and TRBJ2-3; D is ambiguous. Per germline, CDR1 LGHDT and CDR2 YNNKEL (reference sequence). The CDR3 extends over 18 amino acids. This CDR3 is CVSSQVSFGLSLTDTQYF. DNA of the CDR3: TGTGTCAGCAGCCAAGTCTCGTTCGGCTTGAGTTTAACAGATACGCAGTATTTT.

V gene TRBV10-3 combines with J gene TRBJ2-5, with 9 bases aligning to TRBD2. With 0 bases clipped from V and 5 bases from J, the junction kept 7 bases outside the gene matches. Germline V gives CDR1 ENHRY, CDR2 SYGVKD. This CDR3 has 16 amino acids. In nucleotides, the CDR3 is TGTGCCATCAGTGAGTCTTGGCGGGAGGGCCGTGAGACCCAGTACTTC. As protein: CAISESWREGRETQYF.

The table lists this clonotype with many counts. The chain uses TRBV6-1 and TRBJ2-7; the D is unclear. Per the germline V gene, CDR1 is MNHNS and CDR2 is SASEGT. Trimming took 5 bases from V and 0 from J, leaving 14 bases between them. CDR3 length: 15 residues. CDR3 region: CASSPRRIDSYEQYF. The CDR3, as DNA: TGTGCCAGCAGTCCCCGACGGATCGACTCCTACGAGCAGTACTTC.

This sequence joins TRBV6-1 and TRBJ2-7, with D possibly TRBD2 on 5 matching bases. Germline V gives CDR1 MNHNS, CDR2 SASEGT. The V and J ends lost 2 bases and 1 base respectively, with 9 bases between them. This CDR3 is built from 14 residues. For the CDR3, the DNA is TGTGCCAGCAGTGAAATAGCGAGATCCTACGAGCAGTACTTC. Protein product: CASSEIARSYEQYF.

The V and J genes are TRBV7-8 and TRBJ2-2, with a possible D match to TRBD1 (6 bases). The V end lost 1 base, the J end lost 0 bases, and 12 bases lay between the germline ends. The CDR3 totals 17 residues. Germline V gives CDR1 SGHVS, CDR2 FQNEAQ. Written as DNA, the CDR3 is TGTGCCAGCAGCTTAGGGACAGCTGGGGCGAACACCGGGGAGCTGTTTTTT. Protein product: CASSLGTAGANTGELFF.

In this sample, this clonotype turned up a few times. The V gene is TRBV29-1, the J gene TRBJ2-5; the D gene could be TRBD1 or TRBD2 (5 bases each). The V gene's germline CDR1 is SQVTM and CDR2 ANQGSEA. The CDR3 spans 13 residues. V was pared by 7 bases and J by 4 bases, with 16 bases between. The chain's CDR3 is CSAHTPGRETQYF. DNA of the CDR3: TGCAGCGCCCACACTCCGGGGCGAGAGACCCAGTACTTC.

There are many counts of this clonotype. The V gene is TRBV5-1, the J gene TRBJ1-2; a weak D match, TRBD1 (6 bases). Trimming pared 4 bases from V and 5 bases from J, leaving 15 bases between. CDR1 and CDR2 (germline): SGHRS, YFSETQ. The CDR3 is made up of 14 amino acids. CDR3 amino acids: CASSPIGGLYGYTF. Written as DNA, the CDR3 is TGCGCCAGCAGCCCCATAGGGGGTTTATATGGCTACACCTTC.

The sample holds many counts of this clonotype. This chain uses TRBV11-2 with TRBJ2-1; D is possibly TRBD1 (6 bases). The CDR3 totals 13 residues. Per the germline V gene, CDR1 is SGHAT and CDR2 is FQNNGV. Trimming took 3 bases from V and 6 from J, leaving 9 bases between them. CDR3 bases: TGTGCCAGCAGCTTGGACAGACCCAATGAGCAGTTCTTC. Its protein product is CASSLDRPNEQFF.

This clonotype turned up a few times. This rearrangement joins TRBV4-2 to TRBJ2-5, with D tentatively TRBD2 (6 bases). Between the trimmed V and J ends, which lost 6 bases and 1 base, there was a span of 9 bases. Germline CDR1 and CDR2: LGHNA and YNFKEQ. CDR3 length: 13 amino acids. The CDR3 nucleotides read TGTGCCAGCAGGGGAGCGGGCCAAGAGACCCAGTACTTC. This codes for CASRGAGQETQYF.

This clonotype was recorded many times. The rearrangement joins TRBV5-1 to TRBJ2-3; the match to TRBD2 covers 11 bases. Germline loops: CDR1 SGHRS, CDR2 YFSETQ. This CDR3 comprises 18 residues. V shed 2 bases, J shed 2 bases, and the junction held 10 bases outside the gene matches. The chain's CDR3 is CASSFLPSGRIPTDTQYF. CDR3 nucleotides: TGCGCCAGCAGCTTCCTTCCTAGCGGGAGGATCCCCACAGATACGCAGTATTTT.

The gene calls are TRBV7-6 and TRBJ1-5; 8 bases agree with TRBD1. The germline gives CDR1 SGHVS, CDR2 FNYEAQ. V was clipped by 1 base and J by 3 bases; unmatched bases: 11. The CDR3 runs to 18 residues. This CDR3 is CASSLETMAGGLNQPQHF. CDR3 sequence (DNA): TGTGCCAGCAGCTTAGAAACTATGGCAGGGGGCCTCAATCAGCCCCAGCATTTT.

This clonotype was seen ten or more times. The chain links TRBV7-2 to TRBJ2-3; 12 bases match TRBD2. Losses at the gene ends were 5 bases for V and 5 bases for J; bases not matched to a gene: 8. The CDR3 extends over 16 amino acids. From germline, CDR1 is SGHTA and CDR2 FQGNSA. The CDR3 DNA sequence: TGTGCCAGCAGCCCCTCTAGCGGGAGGGCCCAAGATACGCAGTATTTT. Translating it yields CASSPSSGRAQDTQYF. Variable domain in full (rest from reference TRBV7-2 and TRBJ2-3): GAGVSQSPSNKVTEKGKDVELRCDPISGHTALYWYRQSLGQGLEFLIYFQGNSAPDKSGLPSDRFSAERTGGSVSTLTIQRTQQEDSAVYLCASSPSSGRAQDTQYFGPGTRLTVL.

This clonotype was counted a few times. The V gene is TRBV12-3 or TRBV12-4, the J gene TRBJ2-1; 8 positions match TRBD2. The length of the CDR3 is 16 residues. V gave up 3 bases and J gave up 9 bases; unmatched junction bases: 13. The CDR3 loop is CASSFSMGGRYSEQFF. CDR3 in DNA: TGTGCCAGCAGTTTTAGTATGGGCGGGAGGTACTCTGAGCAGTTCTTC.

This clonotype was seen at least ten times. The chain recombines TRBV3-1 with TRBJ1-2, with 7 bases aligning to TRBD1. The trim removed 1 base at V and 7 bases at J, leaving 15 bases unmatched. There are 17 residues in the CDR3. Germline CDR1 LGHDT, CDR2 YNNKEL (reference sequence). CDR3 region: CASSQGDSGGKMGGYTF. CDR3 in DNA: TGTGCCAGCAGCCAAGGGGACAGCGGGGGTAAGATGGGTGGCTACACCTTC.

This rearrangement joins TRBV4-2 to TRBJ2-7; possible D gene TRBD2, 6 bases. There are 15 residues in the CDR3. The V gene's germline CDR1 is LGHNA and CDR2 YNFKEQ. Trimming removed 0 bases from V and 2 bases from J, with 11 bases in between. The CDR3 region is CASSQEQTGAYEQYF. The CDR3 bases are TGTGCCAGCAGCCAAGAGCAGACGGGGGCCTACGAGCAGTACTTC.

This clonotype was seen repeatedly, ten times or more. V gene TRBV3-1 combines with J gene TRBJ2-3; D remains unclear. Germline assignment: CDR1 LGHDT and CDR2 YNNKEL (reference sequence). The CDR3 contains 15 residues. Trimming pared 0 bases from V and 0 bases from J, leaving 7 bases between. Written as DNA, the CDR3 is TGTGCCAGCAGCCAAGATACGGTTAGCACAGATACGCAGTATTTT. Translated, it gives CASSQDTVSTDTQYF.

The chain carries TRBV12-5 and TRBJ2-2; 13 bases fit TRBD2. The trim removed 3 bases at V and 1 base at J, leaving 8 bases unmatched. Germline lookup yields CDR1 LGHNT and CDR2 FRNRAP. CDR3 size: 19 residues. Here the CDR3 reads CASGLRWTSGSLNTGELFF. CDR3 coding DNA: TGTGCTAGTGGTTTACGGTGGACTAGCGGGAGTTTGAACACCGGGGAGCTGTTTTTT.

This clonotype has just a few counts. The chain couples TRBV28 to TRBJ2-1; TRBD1 is a possible D gene (5 bases). The CDR3 is made up of 12 amino acids. The V and J ends lost 3 bases and 8 bases respectively, with 8 bases between them. CDR1 MDHEN and CDR2 SYDVKM come from the germline V gene. CDR3 amino acids: CASSLLGDEQFF. The CDR3 coding sequence is TGTGCCAGCAGTTTGTTAGGGGATGAGCAGTTCTTC.

The rearrangement joins TRBV6-5 to TRBJ2-5; D is ambiguous. CDR1 is MNHEY and CDR2 is SVGAGI in the germline V gene. The CDR3 is made up of 15 amino acids. Trimming took off 0 bases at V and 5 bases at J, with 13 bases between the two ends. The DNA of the CDR3 is TGTGCCAGCAGTTACTCGACGGGCCCCCCCGAGACCCAGTACTTC. This translates into CASSYSTGPPETQYF.

This clonotype was picked up many times. The gene calls are TRBV20-1 and TRBJ1-5, with 7 bases fitting TRBD1. The germline CDR1 and CDR2 sequences are DFQATT and SNEGSKA (reference sequence). Unmatched junction bases numbered 4, after V lost 1 base and J lost 1 base. There are 15 residues in the CDR3. CDR3 amino acids: CSARGTGVSNQPQHF. The CDR3 region has the DNA TGCAGTGCTAGAGGAACAGGGGTAAGCAATCAGCCCCAGCATTTT.